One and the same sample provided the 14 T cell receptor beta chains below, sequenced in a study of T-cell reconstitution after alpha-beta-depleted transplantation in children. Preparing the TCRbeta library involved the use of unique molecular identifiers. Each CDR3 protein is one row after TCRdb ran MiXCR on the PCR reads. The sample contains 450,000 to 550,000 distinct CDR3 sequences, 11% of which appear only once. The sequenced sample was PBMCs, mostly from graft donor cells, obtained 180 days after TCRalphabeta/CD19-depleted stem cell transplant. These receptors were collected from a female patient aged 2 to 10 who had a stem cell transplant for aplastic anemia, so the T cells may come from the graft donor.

As DNA, the CDR3 is TGTGCCAGCAGCTTAAGGGAGGCTTACAACAATGAGCAGTTCTTC. It encodes CASSLREAYNNEQFF. The rearrangement uses TRBV11-2 and TRBJ2-1; D may be TRBD2 (6 bases). This CDR3 has 15 amino acids. Germline assignment: CDR1 SGHAT and CDR2 FQNNGV. Trimming shortened V by 2 bases and J by 5 bases, and 13 bases separated the two germline ends.

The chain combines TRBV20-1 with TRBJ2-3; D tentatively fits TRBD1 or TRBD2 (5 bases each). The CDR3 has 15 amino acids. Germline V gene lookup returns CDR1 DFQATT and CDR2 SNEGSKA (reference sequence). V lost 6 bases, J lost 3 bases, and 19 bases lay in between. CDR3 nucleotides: TGCAGTGCCCTCCCCCTAGGGACGGGGACAGATACGCAGTATTTT. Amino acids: CSALPLGTGTDTQYF.

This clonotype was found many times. CDR3 loop: CASSLAASGSHEQYF. The CDR3 nucleotides read TGTGCCAGCAGCTTAGCTGCGAGCGGGAGCCACGAGCAGTACTTC. The V call is TRBV7-2, the J call TRBJ2-7; 8 bases agree with TRBD2. The germline V gene has CDR1 SGHTA and CDR2 FQGNSA. V dropped 0 bases and J dropped 5; count of bases not matched to a gene: 6. The CDR3 runs 15 residues.

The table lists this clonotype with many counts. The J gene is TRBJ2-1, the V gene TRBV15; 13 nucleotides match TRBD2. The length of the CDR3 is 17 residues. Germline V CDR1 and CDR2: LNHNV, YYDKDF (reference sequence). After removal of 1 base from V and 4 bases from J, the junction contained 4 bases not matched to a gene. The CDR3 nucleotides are TGTGCCACCAGCAGAGTCGGGACTAGCGGGGCGTACAATGAGCAGTTCTTC. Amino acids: CATSRVGTSGAYNEQFF.

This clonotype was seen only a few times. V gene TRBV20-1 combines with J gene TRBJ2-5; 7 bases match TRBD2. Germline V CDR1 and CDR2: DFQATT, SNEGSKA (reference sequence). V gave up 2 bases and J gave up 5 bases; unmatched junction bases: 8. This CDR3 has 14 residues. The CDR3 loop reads CSARRGGSGETQYF. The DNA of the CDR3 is TGCAGTGCTAGAAGGGGCGGGAGCGGGGAGACCCAGTACTTC.

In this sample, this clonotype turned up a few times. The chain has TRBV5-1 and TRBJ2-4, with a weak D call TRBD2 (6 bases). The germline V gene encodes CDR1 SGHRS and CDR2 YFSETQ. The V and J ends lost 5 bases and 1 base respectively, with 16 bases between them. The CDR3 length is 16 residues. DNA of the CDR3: TGCGCCAGCAGTACGGCGGGGTTCCCGGCCAAAAACATTCAGTACTTC. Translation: CASSTAGFPAKNIQYF.

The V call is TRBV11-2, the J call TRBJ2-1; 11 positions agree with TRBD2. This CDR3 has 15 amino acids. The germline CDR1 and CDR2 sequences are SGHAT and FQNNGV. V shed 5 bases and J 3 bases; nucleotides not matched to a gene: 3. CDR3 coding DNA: TGTGCCAGCAGCGGACTAGCGGGTAACTACAATGAGCAGTTCTTC. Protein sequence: CASSGLAGNYNEQFF.

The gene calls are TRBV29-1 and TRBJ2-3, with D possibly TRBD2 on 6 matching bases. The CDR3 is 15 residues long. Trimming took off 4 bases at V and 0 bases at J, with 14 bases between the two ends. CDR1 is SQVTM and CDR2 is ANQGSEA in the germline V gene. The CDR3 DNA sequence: TGCAGCGTTGCTTGGGGGGAGTCAAGCACAGATACGCAGTATTTT. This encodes CSVAWGESSTDTQYF.

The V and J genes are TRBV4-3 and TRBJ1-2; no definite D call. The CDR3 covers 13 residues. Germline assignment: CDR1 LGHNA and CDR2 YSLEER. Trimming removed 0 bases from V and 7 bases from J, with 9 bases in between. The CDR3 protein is CASSQDEVAGYTF. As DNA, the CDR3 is TGCGCCAGCAGCCAAGATGAAGTGGCTGGCTACACCTTC.

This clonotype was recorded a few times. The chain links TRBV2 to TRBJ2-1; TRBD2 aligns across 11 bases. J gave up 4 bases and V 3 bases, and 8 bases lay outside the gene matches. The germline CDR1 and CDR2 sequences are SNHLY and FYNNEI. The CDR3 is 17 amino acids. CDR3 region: CASSERYGTSGYNEQFF. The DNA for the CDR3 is TGTGCCAGCAGTGAGAGATATGGGACTAGCGGATACAATGAGCAGTTCTTC. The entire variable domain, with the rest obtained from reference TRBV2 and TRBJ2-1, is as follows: EPEVTQTPSHQVTQMGQEVILRCVPISNHLYFYWYRQILGQKVEFLVSFYNNEISEKSEIFDDQFSVERPDGSNFTLKIRSTKLEDSAMYFCASSERYGTSGYNEQFFGPGTRLTVL.

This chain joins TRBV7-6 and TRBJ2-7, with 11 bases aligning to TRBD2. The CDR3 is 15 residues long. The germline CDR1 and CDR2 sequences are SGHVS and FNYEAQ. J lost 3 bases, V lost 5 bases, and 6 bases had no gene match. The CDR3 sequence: CASSPGTSGYYEQYF. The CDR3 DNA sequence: TGTGCCAGCAGCCCCGGGACTAGCGGTTACTACGAGCAGTACTTC.

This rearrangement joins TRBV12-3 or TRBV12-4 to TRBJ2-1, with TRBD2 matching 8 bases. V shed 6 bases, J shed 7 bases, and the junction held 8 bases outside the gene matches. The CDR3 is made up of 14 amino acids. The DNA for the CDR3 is TGTGCCAGCAGAGCTAGCGGGCCGGGGAATGAGCAGTTCTTC. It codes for CASRASGPGNEQFF.

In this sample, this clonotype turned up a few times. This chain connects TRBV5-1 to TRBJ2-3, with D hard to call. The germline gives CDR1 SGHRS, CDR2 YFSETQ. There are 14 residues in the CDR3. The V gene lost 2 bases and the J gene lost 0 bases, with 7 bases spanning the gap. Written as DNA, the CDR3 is TGCGCCAGCAGCTTAGAGGAAAGCACAGATACGCAGTATTTT. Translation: CASSLEESTDTQYF.

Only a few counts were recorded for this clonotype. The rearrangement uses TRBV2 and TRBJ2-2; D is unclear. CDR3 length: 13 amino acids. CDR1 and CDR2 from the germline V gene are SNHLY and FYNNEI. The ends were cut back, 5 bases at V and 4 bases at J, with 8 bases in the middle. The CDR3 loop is CASSPESTGELFF. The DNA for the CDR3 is TGTGCCAGCAGTCCAGAATCCACCGGGGAGCTGTTTTTT.